These 30 T cell receptor beta chains were all obtained from the same sample, sequenced in a study of identical twins. TCRdb re-analysed the 5' RACE reads in MiXCR, keeping a single row per CDR3 protein. The repertoire has around 100,000 distinct CDR3 sequences, 5.5% to 7% of them found once; the top ten carry approximately 12%. The sample consisted of memory T cells sorted from blood. The receptors were gathered from a woman in her fifties or sixties in good health.

Only a few counts were recorded for this clonotype. V usage is TRBV27 and J usage is TRBJ1-4, with D perhaps matching TRBD1 (6 bases). Germline loops: CDR1 MNHEY, CDR2 SMNVEV (reference sequence). The CDR3 covers 15 residues. V was shortened by 6 bases and J by 0 bases, with 11 bases between the two germline ends. The CDR3 loop is CASRASGATNEKLFF. In nucleotides, the CDR3 is TGTGCCAGCAGGGCTTCAGGGGCAACTAATGAAAAACTGTTTTTT.

This clonotype has ten or more counts. J is TRBJ2-7 and V is TRBV20-1; 9 positions match TRBD1. The CDR3 has 16 amino acids. Germline V CDR1 and CDR2: DFQATT, SNEGSKA (reference sequence). V trimming: 0 bases; J trimming: 4 bases; junction bases outside the gene matches: 10. Here the CDR3 reads CSARELSGTGWYEQYF. The DNA of the CDR3 is TGCAGTGCTAGAGAGCTCAGTGGGACAGGGTGGTACGAGCAGTACTTC.

This clonotype was observed a few times. This chain links TRBV5-1 with TRBJ1-5; 8 bases line up with TRBD1. The CDR3 is 15 amino acids. Germline lookup yields CDR1 SGHRS and CDR2 YFSETQ. Trimming took 4 bases from V and 4 from J; bases not matched to a gene: 7. The CDR3 DNA reads TGCGCCAGCAGCCCGACAGGGGCGGAGAATCAGCCCCAGCATTTT. This encodes CASSPTGAENQPQHF.

The chain carries TRBV23-1 and TRBJ2-1; TRBD1 aligns across 10 bases. TRBV23-1 is an open reading frame, and its role is uncertain. CDR3 length equals 14 residues. V gave up 10 bases and J gave up 8 bases; unmatched junction bases: 11. The CDR3: CAKKFGTGVDEQFF. The CDR3 nucleotides read TGCGCCAAAAAATTCGGGACAGGGGTCGATGAGCAGTTCTTC.

Here the CDR3 DNA reads TGTGCCAGCACTAGAGCGGGGGGTTCCTACAATGAGCAGTTCTTC. Protein product: CASTRAGGSYNEQFF. V usage is TRBV6-1 and J usage is TRBJ2-1; the match to TRBD2 covers 9 bases. The CDR3 is 15 amino acids. Trimming removed 7 bases from V and 1 base from J; junction bases left unmatched: 5. Per germline, CDR1 MNHNS and CDR2 SASEGT.

This clonotype came up many times. The chain couples TRBV29-1 to TRBJ1-2, with D tentatively TRBD1 (5 bases). CDR3 size: 13 residues. V lost 3 bases and J 4 bases, leaving 12 bases between the germline ends. CDR1 SQVTM and CDR2 ANQGSEA come from the germline V gene. CDR3 protein: CSVDQDGTYGYTF. For the CDR3, the DNA is TGCAGCGTTGACCAGGACGGGACCTATGGCTACACCTTC.

This clonotype appeared many times. The rearrangement joins TRBV5-1 to TRBJ2-5, with D unclear. In germline, CDR1 is SGHRS, CDR2 YFSETQ. V was pared by 0 bases and J by 5 bases, with 14 bases between. The CDR3 contains 15 residues. The CDR3 region is CASSLGLGLGETQYF. CDR3 sequence (DNA): TGCGCCAGCAGCTTGGGCTTGGGCCTCGGGGAGACCCAGTACTTC.

This clonotype was picked up many times. Written as DNA, the CDR3 is TGCAGTGCTAGAGCGGGAGGCGGCTACAATGAGCAGTTCTTC. Its translation: CSARAGGGYNEQFF. The J gene is TRBJ2-1, the V gene TRBV20-1, with 7 bases fitting TRBD2. This CDR3 has 14 amino acids. V was clipped by 1 base and J by 3 bases; unmatched bases: 3. Germline values: CDR1 DFQATT, CDR2 SNEGSKA (reference sequence).

This clonotype was counted only a few times. This chain uses TRBV11-2 with TRBJ2-5, with TRBD2 matching 12 bases. V lost 3 bases to trimming and J lost 6 bases; unmatched junction nucleotides: 8. This CDR3 region has 16 residues. From germline, CDR1 is SGHAT and CDR2 FQNNGV. CDR3 sequence: CASSFRSTSGRQTQYF. The CDR3 DNA reads TGTGCCAGCAGCTTCCGATCGACTAGCGGGAGACAGACCCAGTACTTC. Full variable domain (remainder filled in from reference TRBV11-2 and TRBJ2-5): EAGVAQSPRYKIIEKRQSVAFWCNPISGHATLYWYQQILGQGPKLLIQFQNNGVVDDSQLPKDRFSAERLKGVDSTLKIQPAKLEDSAVYLCASSFRSTSGRQTQYFGPGTRLLVL.

This clonotype was seen at least ten times. The V gene is TRBV3-1, the J gene TRBJ2-2; 7 nucleotides agree with TRBD2. The V and J ends lost 0 bases and 4 bases, in that order; junction bases with no gene match: 2. The length of the CDR3 is 15 residues. CDR1 LGHDT and CDR2 YNNKEL come from the germline V gene (reference sequence). The CDR3 loop is CASSQEASGTGELFF. For the CDR3, the DNA is TGTGCCAGCAGCCAAGAAGCTAGCGGCACCGGGGAGCTGTTTTTT.

This clonotype was counted ten times or more. As DNA, the CDR3 is TGTGCCAGCAGTCCGGGTGGGACGAGTGGCTACACCTTC. Translated, it gives CASSPGGTSGYTF. The chain carries TRBV12-3 or TRBV12-4 and TRBJ1-2; TRBD1 might be the D (5 bases). CDR3 length: 13 residues. V was pared by 5 bases and J by 7 bases, with 14 bases between.

This clonotype was seen at least ten times. CDR3 residues: CASSPPGLAQETQYF. CDR3 nucleotides: TGTGCCAGCAGTCCCCCGGGACTAGCCCAAGAGACCCAGTACTTC. The V gene is TRBV28, the J gene TRBJ2-5, with TRBD2 matching 9 bases. The V gene's germline CDR1 is MDHEN and CDR2 SYDVKM. The CDR3 has 15 amino acids. V was clipped by 5 bases and J by 1 base; unmatched bases: 5.

The chain uses TRBV5-4 and TRBJ2-3; D gene unclear. The CDR3 sequence is 14 residues long. Trimming removed 4 bases from V and 0 bases from J, with 9 bases in between. Germline assignment: CDR1 SGHNT and CDR2 YYREEE (reference sequence). The DNA of the CDR3 is TGTGCCAGCAGCACAAGACGGAGCACAGATACGCAGTATTTT. Translation gives CASSTRRSTDTQYF.

The chain has TRBV5-6 and TRBJ1-6, with D perhaps matching TRBD1 (5 bases). Germline V gene sequence: CDR1 SGHDT, CDR2 YYEEEE. The V and J ends lost 3 bases and 7 bases respectively, with 20 bases between them. This CDR3 has 17 residues. CDR3 DNA: TGTGCCAGCAGCTCACTCCGGGACGGTCTCGGGAATTCACCCCTCCACTTT. It translates to CASSSLRDGLGNSPLHF.

This rearrangement joins TRBV5-1 to TRBJ1-1, with 7 bases aligning to TRBD1. The CDR3 is 14 amino acids. The V gene's germline CDR1 is SGHRS and CDR2 YFSETQ. V shed 4 bases, J shed 4 bases, and the junction held 7 bases outside the gene matches. The CDR3 region has the DNA TGCGCCAGCAGCGCTAGGGGGCCCTTCACTGAAGCTTTCTTT. Encoded protein: CASSARGPFTEAFF.

Many counts were recorded for this clonotype. The J gene is TRBJ2-7, the V gene TRBV5-1, with D perhaps matching TRBD1 (6 bases). CDR3 size: 11 residues. The V gene's germline CDR1 is SGHRS and CDR2 YFSETQ. The germline V and J ends were trimmed by 0 bases and 9 bases, with 7 bases remaining between them. The CDR3 DNA sequence: TGCGCCAGCAGCTTGGAAGGGGGGCAGTACTTC. Its protein is CASSLEGGQYF.

This clonotype was counted at least ten times. This CDR3 is CASSTQLAAMETQYF. The DNA for the CDR3 is TGCGCCAGCAGCACCCAACTAGCGGCCATGGAGACCCAGTACTTC. The genes are TRBV5-1 and TRBJ2-5; 8 nucleotides align to TRBD2. There are 15 residues in the CDR3. The V and J ends lost 4 bases and 5 bases, in that order; junction bases with no gene match: 10. Per the germline V gene, CDR1 is SGHRS and CDR2 is YFSETQ. Together with reference TRBV5-1 and TRBJ2-5, the CDR3 gives the full variable domain: KAGVTQTPRYLIKTRGQQVTLSCSPISGHRSVSWYQQTPGQGLQFLFEYFSETQRNKGNFPGRFSGRQFSNSRSEMNVSTLELGDSALYLCASSTQLAAMETQYFGPGTRLLVL.

This chain connects TRBV6-4 to TRBJ1-6; 9 bases are a match to TRBD1. This CDR3 region has 14 residues. The germline V gene encodes CDR1 MRHNA and CDR2 SNTAGT. V trimming: 6 bases; J trimming: 8 bases; junction bases outside the gene matches: 5. The CDR3, as DNA: TGTGCCAGCAGGCGAGACAGGGGGGATTCACCCCTCCACTTT. This gives the protein CASRRDRGDSPLHF.

This clonotype came up many times. The rearrangement joins TRBV4-2 to TRBJ2-2; no definite D call. V shed 0 bases and J shed 5 bases, with 7 bases lying between them. The CDR3 consists of 14 residues. Germline V gene data show CDR1 as LGHNA and CDR2 as YNFKEQ. The CDR3 sequence: CASSQEARTGELFF. CDR3 bases: TGTGCCAGCAGCCAAGAAGCACGGACCGGGGAGCTGTTTTTT.

In regard to this clonotype: Since a much larger clone is just one base distant, this may be a read error. The rearrangement uses TRBV4-1 and TRBJ2-1, with no clear D. Per germline, CDR1 MGHRA and CDR2 YSYEKL. The CDR3 loop spans 15 amino acids. The DNA for the CDR3 is TGCGCCAGCAGCCAAGACCCGGGCCCCTACAATGATCAGTTCTTC. Protein sequence: CASSQDPGPYNDQFF.

The chain joins TRBV18 to TRBJ1-1; D is unresolved. This CDR3 region has 12 residues. Germline V lookup: CDR1 KGHSH, CDR2 LQKENI. V gave up 6 bases and J gave up 6 bases, with 11 bases separating them. CDR3 amino acids: CASSRRGSEAFF. CDR3 DNA: TGTGCCAGCTCCCGGCGGGGTTCTGAAGCTTTCTTT.

Notes on this clonotype: Given the absence of the conserved phenylalanine or tryptophan at the CDR3 end, a read error is likely. The gene calls are TRBV4-1 and TRBJ2-1; TRBD2 matches 10 bases. CDR3 size: 18 residues. V was pared by 2 bases and J by 7 bases, with 14 bases of the junction left unmatched. Germline assignment: CDR1 MGHRA and CDR2 YSYEKL. CDR3 sequence reads: CASSQRAAGSGRENEQFI. CDR3 sequence (DNA): TGCGCCAGCAGCCAAAGGGCCGCGGGAAGCGGGAGGGAAAATGAGCAGTTCATC.

This clonotype was recorded many times. The chain has TRBV7-9 and TRBJ2-1; 9 bases align to TRBD1. Germline V gene data show CDR1 as SEHNR and CDR2 as FQNEAQ (reference sequence). Losses at the gene ends were 4 bases for V and 5 bases for J; bases not matched to a gene: 12. This CDR3 has 17 residues. The CDR3 sequence is CASSWDRAGTTDNEQFF. The CDR3 DNA sequence: TGTGCCAGCAGCTGGGACAGGGCAGGAACTACTGACAATGAGCAGTTCTTC.

This clonotype was seen repeatedly, ten times or more. CDR3 protein: CSGSSGRGLEQFF. CDR3 DNA sequence: TGCAGCGGGTCTAGCGGGAGGGGCTTGGAGCAGTTCTTC. V gene TRBV29-1 combines with J gene TRBJ2-1; 12 nucleotides match TRBD2. After removal of 7 bases from V and 10 bases from J, the junction contained 8 bases not matched to a gene. This CDR3 region has 13 residues. CDR1 and CDR2 from the germline V gene are SQVTM and ANQGSEA.

Ten or more counts support this clonotype. CDR3 region: CASSLAGVAGAETQYF. The CDR3 nucleotides read TGTGCCAGCAGCCTGGCAGGTGTAGCGGGAGCAGAGACCCAGTACTTC. The rearrangement uses TRBV5-6 and TRBJ2-5, with TRBD2 identical over 9 bases. The CDR3 contains 16 residues. Germline-derived CDR1 and CDR2 are SGHDT and YYEEEE. J was trimmed by 4 bases and V by 4 bases; bases with no gene match: 11.

V gene TRBV6-5 combines with J gene TRBJ1-2; weak D call: TRBD1 (6 bases). The CDR3 length is 12 residues. Germline-derived CDR1 and CDR2 are MNHEY and SVGAGI. V lost 5 bases and J lost 6, with 10 bases in between. The CDR3 coding sequence is TGTGCCAGCAGTACCGACAGGAATGGCTACACCTTC. Translation: CASSTDRNGYTF.

This clonotype was seen at least ten times. The chain joins TRBV2 to TRBJ2-3; TRBD2 aligns across 12 bases. There are 18 residues in the CDR3. Germline CDR1 is SNHLY and CDR2 is FYNNEI. V dropped 4 bases and J dropped 0; count of bases not matched to a gene: 8. The CDR3 is CASSARLAGVGSTDTQYF. The CDR3 nucleotides are TGTGCCAGCAGTGCCAGACTAGCGGGAGTGGGTAGCACAGATACGCAGTATTTT.

To note about this clonotype: This could be a read error, since a much larger clone is one nucleotide away. The chain uses TRBV20-1 and TRBJ1-2, with TRBD1 identical over 10 bases. Germline V CDR1 and CDR2: DFQATT, SNEGSKA (reference sequence). The CDR3 loop spans 12 amino acids. CDR3 region: CSAPGTGDGDTF. In DNA form, the CDR3 reads TGCAGTGCTCCCGGGACAGGGGATGGCGACACCTTC.

The table lists this clonotype with many counts. The CDR3 sequence: CASSRTGRDGYTF. Written as DNA, the CDR3 is TGTGCCAGCAGCCGTACAGGGCGCGATGGCTACACCTTC. The chain has TRBV12-3 or TRBV12-4 and TRBJ1-2; tentative D call: TRBD1 (6 bases). The CDR3 runs to 13 residues. The germline V and J ends were trimmed by 6 bases and 6 bases, with 14 bases remaining between them.

This clonotype was counted ten times or more. The rearrangement uses TRBV28 and TRBJ2-4, with D tentatively TRBD1 or TRBD2 (5 bases each). Germline values: CDR1 MDHEN, CDR2 SYDVKM. This CDR3 comprises 17 residues. V dropped 4 bases and J dropped 3 bases, with 19 bases sitting between them. CDR3 protein: CASSSVGAARGKNIQYF. The CDR3 bases are TGTGCCAGCAGTTCCGTAGGGGCGGCTCGGGGCAAAAACATTCAGTACTTC.